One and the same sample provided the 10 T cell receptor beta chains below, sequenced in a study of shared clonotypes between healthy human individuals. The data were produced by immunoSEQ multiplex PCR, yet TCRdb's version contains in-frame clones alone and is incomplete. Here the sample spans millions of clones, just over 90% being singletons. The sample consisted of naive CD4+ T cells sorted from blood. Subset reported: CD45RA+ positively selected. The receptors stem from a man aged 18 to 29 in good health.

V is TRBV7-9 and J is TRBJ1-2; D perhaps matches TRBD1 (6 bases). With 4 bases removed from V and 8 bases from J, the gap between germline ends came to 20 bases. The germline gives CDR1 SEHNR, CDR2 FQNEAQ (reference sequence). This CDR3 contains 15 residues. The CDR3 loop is CASSSQSQGIWGYTF. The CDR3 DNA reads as TGTGCCAGCAGCTCACAGTCACAGGGCATTTGGGGCTACACCTTC.

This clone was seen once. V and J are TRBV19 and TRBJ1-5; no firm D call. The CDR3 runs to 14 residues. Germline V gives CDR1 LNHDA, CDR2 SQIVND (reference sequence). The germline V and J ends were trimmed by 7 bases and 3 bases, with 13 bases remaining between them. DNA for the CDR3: TGTGCCAGTACCCCCGTGAACTCCAATCAGCCCCAGCATTTT. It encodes CASTPVNSNQPQHF.

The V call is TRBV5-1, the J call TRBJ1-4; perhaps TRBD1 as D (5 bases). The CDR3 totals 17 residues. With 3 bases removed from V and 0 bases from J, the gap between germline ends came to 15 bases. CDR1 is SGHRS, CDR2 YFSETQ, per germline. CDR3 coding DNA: TGCGCCAGCAGCTGGGGCAGCGGAGTTGCAACTAATGAAAAACTGTTTTTT. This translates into CASSWGSGVATNEKLFF. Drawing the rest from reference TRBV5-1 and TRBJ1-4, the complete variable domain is KAGVTQTPRYLIKTRGQQVTLSCSPISGHRSVSWYQQTPGQGLQFLFEYFSETQRNKGNFPGRFSGRQFSNSRSEMNVSTLELGDSALYLCASSWGSGVATNEKLFFGSGTQLSVL.

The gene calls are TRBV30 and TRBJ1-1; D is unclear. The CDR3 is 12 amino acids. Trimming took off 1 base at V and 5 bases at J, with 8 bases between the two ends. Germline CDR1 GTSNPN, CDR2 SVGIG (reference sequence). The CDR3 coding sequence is TGTGCCTGGAGTGAAGGGAGGACTGAAGCTTTCTTT. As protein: CAWSEGRTEAFF.

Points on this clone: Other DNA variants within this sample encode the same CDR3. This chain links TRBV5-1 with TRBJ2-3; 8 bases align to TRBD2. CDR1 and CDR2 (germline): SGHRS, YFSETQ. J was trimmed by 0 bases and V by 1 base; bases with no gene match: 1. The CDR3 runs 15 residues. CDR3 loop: CASSLTSGSTDTQYF. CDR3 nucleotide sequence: TGCGCCAGCAGCTTGACTAGCGGTAGCACAGATACGCAGTATTTT.

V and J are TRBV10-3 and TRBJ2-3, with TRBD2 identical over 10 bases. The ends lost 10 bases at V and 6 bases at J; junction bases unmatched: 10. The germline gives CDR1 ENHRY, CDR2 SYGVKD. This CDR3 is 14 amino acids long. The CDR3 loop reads CATLRAGGPDTQYF. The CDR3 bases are TGTGCCACCCTTAGAGCGGGGGGGCCCGATACGCAGTATTTT.

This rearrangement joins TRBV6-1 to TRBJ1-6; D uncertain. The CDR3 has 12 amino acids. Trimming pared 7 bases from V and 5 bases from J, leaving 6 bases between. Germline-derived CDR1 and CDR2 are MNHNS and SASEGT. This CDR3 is CASTDNNSPLHF. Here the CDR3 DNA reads TGTGCCAGCACAGACAATAATTCACCCCTCCACTTT.

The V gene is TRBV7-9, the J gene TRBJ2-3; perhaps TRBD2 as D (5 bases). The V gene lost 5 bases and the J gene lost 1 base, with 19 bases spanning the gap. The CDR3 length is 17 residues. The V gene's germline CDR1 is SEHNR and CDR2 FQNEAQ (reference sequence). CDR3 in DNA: TGTGCCAGCAGCCGTTGGGCAAGCGGATTGGGCACAGATACGCAGTATTTT. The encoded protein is CASSRWASGLGTDTQYF.

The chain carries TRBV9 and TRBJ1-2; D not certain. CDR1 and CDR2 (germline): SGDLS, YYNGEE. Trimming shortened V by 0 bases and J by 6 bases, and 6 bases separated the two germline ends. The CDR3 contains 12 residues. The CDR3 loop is CASSVEGNGYTF. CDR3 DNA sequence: TGTGCCAGCAGCGTAGAAGGGAATGGCTACACCTTC.

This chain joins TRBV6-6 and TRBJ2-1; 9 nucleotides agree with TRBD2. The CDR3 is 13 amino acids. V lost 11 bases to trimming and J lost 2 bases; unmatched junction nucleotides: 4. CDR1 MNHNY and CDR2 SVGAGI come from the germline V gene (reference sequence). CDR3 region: CAGRLAAYNEQFF. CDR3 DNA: TGTGCCGGCCGACTAGCGGCCTACAATGAGCAGTTCTTC.